This T cell receptor (beta chain) was identified in a study of blood T cell repertoires in COVID-19. Study summary: Both acute and convalescent COVID-19 samples were obtained from the United States, Italy and Spain.

Using immunoSEQ multiplex PCR, the repertoire was profiled, and TCRdb retains in-frame clones only, with some absent. The repertoire holds some 380,000 clones, with roughly 89% as singletons. Material: peripheral blood. This sequence originates from a man aged 18 to 35 with active or convalescent COVID-19.

The chain's CDR3 is CASTRDSSYEQYF. CDR3 DNA: TGTGCCAGCACCCGGGACAGCTCCTACGAGCAGTACTTC. The genes are TRBV12-3 or TRBV12-4 and TRBJ2-7; 7 bases line up with TRBD1. V dropped 7 bases and J dropped 0; count of bases not matched to a gene: 3. This CDR3 is built from 13 residues.